The present T cell receptor (beta chain) was sequenced within a study of Graves' ophthalmopathy and Graves' hyperthyroidism (dated by TCRdb to the late 2010s). In terms of the full investigation: Peripheral blood was collected at initial diagnosis, before any treatment. After sampling, hyperthyroidism patients received methimazole starting at 30 mg daily, and ophthalmopathy patients received high-dose intravenous methylprednisolone. In over 5 hyperthyroidism patients, the T-cell repertoire of thyroid tissue was compared with the T-cell repertoire of blood. In total, under 150 blood samples were TCR-sequenced: around 42 ophthalmopathy, some 75 hyperthyroidism and around 17 hyperthyroidism-to-ophthalmopathy patients. An independent validation cohort was composed of some 19 hyperthyroidism patients and about 17 patients who later progressed from hyperthyroidism to ophthalmopathy. TCR beta repertoire signatures were used to distinguish Graves' ophthalmopathy from Graves' hyperthyroidism and to predict progression to ophthalmopathy. To explore V-J signatures that separate ophthalmopathy from hyperthyroidism, a discovery set of about a hundred patients was enrolled, consisting of about 45 with ophthalmopathy and about 60 with stable hyperthyroidism.

For repertoire sequencing, the TCR beta CDR3 regions were amplified from RNA transcripts. HTBI primers and the Qiagen OneStep RT-PCR kit were used in a first-round RT-PCR, which was followed by a second-round multiplex PCR, size selection and purification. Sequencing of the libraries was carried out on an Illumina HiSeq2000 in paired-end mode with 100 bp reads. In the original analysis: Reads were processed with SOAPnuke, discarding reads with adapters, uncalled bases, mean Phred below 15, or no exact constant-primer or identifier match. COPE v1.2.5 was used to merge high-quality paired reads. Clonotypes were defined as unique nucleotide sequences and were aligned to IMGT TRB V, D and J references using MiTCR v1.1. Only V-J combinations with frequency above 0.0001 were analysed, covering approximately 99% of repertoires. A TCR clonal expansion and chaos score per V-J combination was defined as the ratio of F50 clonal expansion to chaos observed in the TCRdist matrix. Welch's t-statistics and random forest were used to reduce features to approximately 13 V-J combinations, which were fed into a naive Bayes classifier. Thyroid-blood repertoire similarity was quantified with the Morisita-Horn index. TCRdb reprocessed the public reads (quality trimming at Q25 with fastp, clone calling with MiXCR) and kept in-frame beta chains. Every CDR3 protein is listed once, alongside the most common genes and DNA of its rows. The V and J calls come from TCRdb's annotation, not from the publication. This sample gives almost 750,000 distinct CDR3 sequences in total; roughly two fifths of them show up just once. The ten largest clones take up 40% to 45% of the sample.

The ophthalmopathy patients had moderately to severely active disease, with a Clinical Activity Score of 3 or higher, a NOSPECS grade of 4 or higher, and a disease duration of less than 3 months. Anyone with other autoimmune diseases, uncontrolled infections, pregnancy or lactation was excluded from the study. Diagnosis was based on clinical symptoms, serum thyroxine, TRAb, thyroid ultrasound and orbital computed tomography. Using Ficoll-Paque density gradient centrifugation, PBMCs were isolated from about 10 ml of fresh peripheral blood. Total RNA was extracted using Trizol reagent, and RNA quality was checked on an Agilent 2100 Bioanalyzer. Details on this clonotype: Its antigen has not been determined. Base quality data are lacking; no much larger clone is found one base away.

The germline V gene specifies MGHDK as CDR1 and SYGVNS as CDR2. From the cysteine through the phenylalanine, the CDR3 covers 14 amino acids. The entry retains the CDR3 DNA only, 42 bases that are in frame from base 1. Compared with germline, V lacks 5 bases and J lacks 11 bases; bases without a gene match: 12. The paper's findings and limits, for the study overall: Ophthalmopathy was separated from stable hyperthyroidism by the 13-signature model with roughly 87% sensitivity and around 81% specificity in cross-validation and with 80%/75% in the test set. No statistical method was used to predetermine the sample size, and group allocation was not hidden from the investigators. In validation, the model predicted ophthalmopathy progression with about 71% sensitivity and approximately 78% specificity; some twelve predicted patients were CT-confirmed with GO in a median of about 6.2 months. Among expanded thyroid clonotypes with frequency above 0.001, most also showed up in blood, which suggests that blood repertoires may reflect the thyroid immune response.

The receptor comes from an adult man with Graves' ophthalmopathy. The specimen sequenced was peripheral blood. The V and J genes are TRBV25-1 and TRBJ1-1; 9 bases in the junction line up with TRBD1. CDR3 loop: CASSYLQGARGAFF. The nucleotides read TGTGCCAGCAGTTACCTACAGGGGGCGCGGGGTGCTTTCTTT.